This TCR beta chain comes out of a study of technical replicates of blood from a few donors. Some clones are missing from TCRdb's copy, which holds only in-frame ones; the method was immunoSEQ multiplex PCR. The profile shows tens of thousands of clones, 94% of them singletons. The sequence derives from a human donor in good health. Material: T cells isolated from PBMCs.

CDR3: CASSFPGGETQYF. In nucleotides, the CDR3 is TGTGCCAGCAGCTTTCCAGGGGGGGAGACCCAGTACTTC. J is TRBJ2-5 and V is TRBV11-3, with a weak D call TRBD1 (7 bases). The germline V and J ends were trimmed by 3 bases and 5 bases, with 10 bases remaining between them. The CDR3 has 13 residues. The V gene's germline CDR1 is SGHNT and CDR2 YENEEA.